This T cell receptor beta chain was documented in a study of T cell responses to AZD1222 COVID-19 vaccine. Libraries were prepared by immunoSEQ multiplex PCR; TCRdb keeps only in-frame clonotypes and omits some of them. Of 95,000 to 100,000 clones in the sample, around nine tenths were seen once. There are 18 residues in the CDR3. V lost 5 bases and J lost 2; bases outside the gene matches: 9. CDR1 is SGHVS and CDR2 is FNYEAQ in the germline V gene. Here the sequenced sample was peripheral blood, taken 28 days after the second AZD1222 dose. The clonotype comes from an adult who received the AZD1222 COVID-19 vaccine. J is TRBJ2-7 and V is TRBV7-6; 16 bases align to TRBD2. The CDR3 sequence: CASSPLSGTSGRAYEQYF. The CDR3 DNA reads TGTGCCAGCAGCCCCTTATCCGGGACTAGCGGGAGGGCCTACGAGCAGTACTTC.